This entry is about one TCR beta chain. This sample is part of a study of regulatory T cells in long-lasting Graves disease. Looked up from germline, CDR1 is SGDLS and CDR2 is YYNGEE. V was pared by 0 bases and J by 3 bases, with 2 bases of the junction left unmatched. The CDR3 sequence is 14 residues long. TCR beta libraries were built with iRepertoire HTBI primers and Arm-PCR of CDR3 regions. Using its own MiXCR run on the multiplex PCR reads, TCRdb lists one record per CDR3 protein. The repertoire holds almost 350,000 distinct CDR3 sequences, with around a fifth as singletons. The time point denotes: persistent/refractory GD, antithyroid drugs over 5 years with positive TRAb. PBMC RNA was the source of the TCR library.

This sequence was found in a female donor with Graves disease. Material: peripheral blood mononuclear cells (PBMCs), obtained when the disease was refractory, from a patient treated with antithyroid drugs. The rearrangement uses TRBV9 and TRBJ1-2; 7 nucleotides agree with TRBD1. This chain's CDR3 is CASSVGGQDYGYTF. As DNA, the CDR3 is TGTGCCAGCAGCGTAGGAGGACAGGACTATGGCTACACCTTC.